These 11 T cell receptor beta chains came from one sample sequenced in a study of T cells of healthy individuals. TCRdb reprocessed the 5' RACE reads with MiXCR, giving one entry per CDR3 protein. Here the sample spans around 80,000 distinct CDR3 sequences, roughly 5.1% being singletons. These TCRs come from a female donor in good health.

This clonotype was seen a handful of times. The chain uses TRBV4-3 and TRBJ1-3, with D maybe TRBD1 (6 bases). Between the trimmed V and J ends, which lost 4 bases and 2 bases, there was a span of 21 bases. CDR3 length equals 18 residues. CDR1 is LGHNA, CDR2 YSLEER, per germline. This chain's CDR3 is CASSPRPPGQGTGNTIYF. CDR3 nucleotides: TGCGCCAGCAGCCCGAGACCTCCCGGGCAGGGGACTGGAAACACCATATATTTT.

This clonotype was found a few times. V gene TRBV10-3 combines with J gene TRBJ1-6, with D perhaps TRBD1 (6 bases). CDR3 length: 16 amino acids. V lost 0 bases and J lost 6, with 12 bases in between. CDR1 and CDR2 from the germline V gene are ENHRY and SYGVKD. The CDR3 DNA reads as TGTGCCATCAGTGAGTCTTGGGCAGGGGTTAATTCACCCCTCCACTTT. Protein: CAISESWAGVNSPLHF.

This clonotype was counted ten times or more. The genes are TRBV5-6 and TRBJ1-5; D uncertain. The CDR3 extends over 15 amino acids. V was pared by 1 base and J by 0 bases, with 8 bases between. Germline CDR1 SGHDT, CDR2 YYEEEE. CDR3 protein: CASSLRGYSNQPQHF. The CDR3 nucleotides read TGTGCCAGCAGCTTGCGAGGGTATAGCAATCAGCCCCAGCATTTT.

J is TRBJ2-3 and V is TRBV6-5, with D unclear. With 7 bases removed from V and 2 bases from J, the gap between germline ends came to 10 bases. The CDR3 runs to 13 residues. The V gene's germline CDR1 is MNHEY and CDR2 SVGAGI. CDR3 amino acids: CASKGRPTDTQYF. The CDR3 coding sequence is TGTGCCAGCAAAGGGCGGCCCACAGATACGCAGTATTTT.

This clonotype was seen at least ten times. The chain links TRBV4-3 to TRBJ2-2; D ambiguous. CDR3 length: 16 amino acids. The germline V gene has CDR1 LGHNA and CDR2 YSLEER. The V and J ends lost 3 bases and 2 bases respectively, with 13 bases between them. The CDR3, as DNA: TGCGCCAGCAGCCAGGAGTCTCGCAGCAACACCGGGGAGCTGTTTTTT. Translation: CASSQESRSNTGELFF.

At least ten counts were recorded for this clonotype. The chain is built from TRBV5-4 and TRBJ2-7, with TRBD2 as a possible D gene (6 bases). The CDR3 loop spans 12 amino acids. CDR1 SGHNT and CDR2 YYREEE come from the germline V gene (reference sequence). Trimming pared 0 bases from V and 6 bases from J, leaving 7 bases between. Here the CDR3 reads CASSLERAEQYF. CDR3 coding DNA: TGTGCCAGCAGCTTGGAGCGGGCCGAGCAGTACTTC.

This clonotype was detected only a few times. CDR3 loop: CASSLVPQGWRNEQFF. CDR3 bases: TGTGCCAGCAGCTTAGTCCCCCAGGGGTGGCGGAATGAGCAGTTCTTC. The V and J genes are TRBV7-8 and TRBJ2-1; tentative D call: TRBD1 (6 bases). The V gene lost 1 base and the J gene lost 7 bases, with 17 bases spanning the gap. The CDR3 is made up of 16 amino acids. Germline loops: CDR1 SGHVS, CDR2 FQNEAQ.

The table lists this clonotype with a few counts. This chain uses TRBV9 with TRBJ2-3; no clear D gene. V lost 0 bases and J lost 0, with 8 bases in between. This CDR3 contains 15 residues. CDR1 SGDLS and CDR2 YYNGEE come from the germline V gene. The CDR3 DNA reads TGTGCCAGCAGCGTAGAAAGGCGAAGCACAGATACGCAGTATTTT. Its translation: CASSVERRSTDTQYF.

CDR3 sequence reads: CSGDDGYSNQPQHF. For the CDR3, the DNA is TGCAGTGGAGATGACGGATATAGCAATCAGCCCCAGCATTTT. V gene TRBV20-1 combines with J gene TRBJ1-5; D not resolved. Trimming left V 7 bases short and J 0 bases short, with 13 bases between. Germline V gene sequence: CDR1 DFQATT, CDR2 SNEGSKA (reference sequence). The CDR3 spans 14 residues.

J is TRBJ2-1 and V is TRBV7-1; 8 bases agree with TRBD1. TRBV7-1 is recorded as an ORF, its role being uncertain. The V segment lost 3 bases and the J segment 7 bases; nucleotides outside the gene matches: 11. The CDR3 sequence is 16 residues long. CDR3 protein: CASSSSPGQVTNEQFF. The CDR3 region has the DNA TGTGCCAGCAGCTCGTCTCCGGGACAGGTGACGAATGAGCAGTTCTTC.

For the CDR3, the DNA is TGTGCCAGCACCGAGATGCAGGGCCGATATGGCTACACCTTC. As protein: CASTEMQGRYGYTF. The chain recombines TRBV28 with TRBJ1-2, with D maybe TRBD1 (5 bases). The CDR3 is 14 residues long. Trimming removed 7 bases at V and 5 bases at J, with 17 bases between. CDR1 and CDR2 from the germline V gene are MDHEN and SYDVKM.